This section outlines one TCR beta chain sequence together with its context. The antigen remains unidentified. With 60 Vbeta and 13 Jbeta primers, the PCR was carried out. Per the original data handling: Roughly 10 million shared chains were among about 80 million unique TCR beta chains counted in a later analysis. Generated by immunoSEQ multiplex PCR, the TCRdb table keeps only in-frame clones and is missing some. V and J calls and clone size are given by that table; D and trimming were obtained from the DNA. This repertoire shows under 200,000 clones, roughly 85% found once; its top ten account for about 2.5%. The data were taken from a study of cytomegalovirus exposure and HLA in healthy donors. As for the study in general: The study's early data release held some 85 million unique TCRs from HLA-typed donors.

Findings and limits, study-wide: The study found most TCR sequences rare, yet found some public TCRs in many donors. Later analysis associated a missense DCLRE1C variant with TCR beta V- and J-gene trimming.

The germline CDR1 and CDR2 sequences are SGHTA and FQGTGA. CDR3 length: 14 residues. V dropped 2 bases and J dropped 4 bases, with 10 bases sitting between them. This clonotype was sampled from a woman in her fifties or sixties in good health and CMV-seronegative. This chain connects TRBV7-3 to TRBJ2-3; tentative D call: TRBD2 (6 bases). Sequencing was performed on PBMCs. The CDR3 DNA is TGTGCCAGCAGCTTAGGGGGGTTTTCAGATACGCAGTATTTT. It yields the protein CASSLGGFSDTQYF.